Below are 30 T cell receptor beta chains sequenced from a single sample in a study of beta chain features in type 1 diabetes. The authors reverse transcribed all of the isolated RNA, so sequencing captured expressed TCRB transcripts. TCRdb's copy holds only in-frame clones and misses some; the assay was immunoSEQ multiplex PCR. The sample lists under 450,000 clones; 14% were seen once. The sequenced sample consisted of naive CD4+ T cells from blood. The receptors derive from a man aged 30-40 years in good health.

The chain couples TRBV29-1 to TRBJ1-1; 9 positions match TRBD1. The CDR3 sequence is 14 residues long. Germline CDR1 SQVTM, CDR2 ANQGSEA. The J segment lost 1 base and the V segment lost 6 bases, leaving 6 bases of the junction unmatched. The CDR3 loop is CSVPRDRENTEAFF. CDR3 DNA sequence: TGCAGCGTCCCCCGGGACAGGGAGAACACTGAAGCTTTCTTT.

This clone was seen only a few times. This sequence joins TRBV7-9 and TRBJ1-2, with D uncertain. From germline, CDR1 is SEHNR and CDR2 FQNEAQ (reference sequence). The CDR3 has 14 residues. V lost 1 base, J lost 5 bases, and 11 bases lay in between. CDR3 in DNA: TGTGCCAGCAGCTTAGATTTATTGTATTATGGCTACACCTTC. Its protein product is CASSLDLLYYGYTF.

The chain carries TRBV30 and TRBJ1-4; 10 bases agree with TRBD1. This CDR3 is 14 amino acids long. Germline V gene sequence: CDR1 GTSNPN, CDR2 SVGIG (reference sequence). V lost 1 base to trimming and J lost 8 bases; unmatched junction nucleotides: 4. The CDR3 reads CAWSGDRGGEKLFF. For the CDR3, the DNA is TGTGCCTGGAGTGGGGACAGGGGAGGGGAAAAACTGTTTTTT.

As concerns this clone: In the same sample, other DNA sequences code for this CDR3. The chain links TRBV9 to TRBJ2-5; D uncertain. Germline loops: CDR1 SGDLS, CDR2 YYNGEE. The CDR3 runs to 14 residues. Trimming pared 0 bases from V and 0 bases from J, leaving 6 bases between. CDR3 DNA: TGTGCCAGCAGCGTAGTTGGTAACCAAGAGACCCAGTACTTC. Translated, it gives CASSVVGNQETQYF. Looking up the rest from reference TRBV9 and TRBJ2-5 gives the full variable domain: DSGVTQTPKHLITATGQRVTLRCSPRSGDLSVYWYQQSLDQGLQFLIQYYNGEERAKGNILERFSAQQFPDLHSELNLSSLELGDSALYFCASSVVGNQETQYFGPGTRLLVL.

The chain recombines TRBV6-5 with TRBJ2-7; D not certain. V lost 6 bases to trimming and J lost 7 bases, with 19 bases between them. Per germline, CDR1 MNHEY and CDR2 SVGAGI. The CDR3 length is 14 residues. The CDR3 loop reads CASSPYPGPGEQYV. The CDR3 nucleotides are TGTGCCAGCAGCCCATATCCTGGTCCGGGTGAGCAGTACGTC.

This clone appeared a few times. The V call is TRBV4-3, the J call TRBJ2-3; D is perhaps TRBD1 or TRBD2 (5 bases each). The CDR3 sequence is 17 residues long. V was trimmed by 3 bases and J by 2 bases, leaving 18 bases between them. Germline loops: CDR1 LGHNA, CDR2 YSLEER. The CDR3 DNA reads as TGCGCCAGCAGCCACAAACCGGGACGGCAGATCACAGATACGCAGTATTTT. This encodes CASSHKPGRQITDTQYF.

The V call is TRBV18, the J call TRBJ1-2, with TRBD1 matching 7 bases. The germline CDR1 and CDR2 sequences are KGHSH and LQKENI. The V segment lost 3 bases and the J segment 4 bases; nucleotides outside the gene matches: 2. The CDR3 runs 13 residues. The CDR3 nucleotides are TGTGCCAGCTCACCCCGGGACAGCTATGGCTACACCTTC. Translating it yields CASSPRDSYGYTF.

This clone was recorded a few times. This rearrangement joins TRBV11-3 to TRBJ2-3; possible D gene TRBD2, 6 bases. The CDR3 is 16 residues long. Germline V lookup: CDR1 SGHNT, CDR2 YENEEA. The germline V and J ends were trimmed by 1 base and 0 bases, with 11 bases remaining between them. The CDR3 DNA follows: TGTGCCAGCAGCTTAGTTGGTAGCGGCAGCACAGATACGCAGTATTTT. Residues: CASSLVGSGSTDTQYF.

The chain joins TRBV29-1 to TRBJ2-3; D gene ambiguous. Germline V gives CDR1 SQVTM, CDR2 ANQGSEA. Trimming stripped 4 bases from V and 2 bases from J, with 10 bases between. CDR3 length: 13 amino acids. As DNA, the CDR3 is TGCAGCGTTGGTCTCCCAAACACAGATACGCAGTATTTT. Translated: CSVGLPNTDTQYF.

The J gene is TRBJ2-3, the V gene TRBV4-3, with 7 bases identical to TRBD2. The CDR3 runs to 14 residues. From germline, CDR1 is LGHNA and CDR2 YSLEER. Trimming removed 2 bases from V and 6 bases from J; junction bases left unmatched: 5. The CDR3 loop reads CASSQIRDYDTQYF. The DNA of the CDR3 is TGCGCCAGCAGCCAAATCCGGGACTATGATACGCAGTATTTT.

The J gene is TRBJ2-1, the V gene TRBV7-2; tentatively, D is TRBD2 (7 bases). Germline lookup yields CDR1 SGHTA and CDR2 FQGNSA. The CDR3 contains 15 residues. V lost 5 bases and J 9 bases, leaving 20 bases between the germline ends. CDR3: CASSPGEGRGIEQFF. CDR3 bases: TGTGCCAGCAGCCCAGGGGAGGGAAGGGGCATTGAGCAGTTCTTC.

This chain links TRBV5-4 with TRBJ2-5; D call uncertain. This CDR3 is 14 amino acids long. The germline V gene has CDR1 SGHNT and CDR2 YYREEE (reference sequence). The V and J ends lost 0 bases and 5 bases respectively, with 11 bases between them. CDR3 sequence (DNA): TGTGCCAGCAGCTTGGATGGGCCCTGGGAGACCCAGTACTTC. Protein: CASSLDGPWETQYF.

The genes are TRBV29-1 and TRBJ2-7, with D possibly called TRBD1 or TRBD2 (9 bases each). The CDR3 is 14 residues long. Trimming took off 8 bases at V and 7 bases at J, with 24 bases between the two ends. The V gene's germline CDR1 is SQVTM and CDR2 ANQGSEA. The chain's CDR3 is CSLWTGALAGEQYV. The CDR3 DNA reads TGCAGCCTATGGACAGGGGCCCTAGCGGGAGAGCAGTACGTC.

The chain has TRBV6-1 and TRBJ2-1, with TRBD2 matching over 10 bases. The J segment lost 9 bases and the V segment lost 6 bases, leaving 8 bases of the junction unmatched. Germline V gene lookup returns CDR1 MNHNS and CDR2 SASEGT. The CDR3 has 14 amino acids. The CDR3 bases are TGTGCCAGCAGGCCGCTAGCGGGAGAAGGTGAGCAGTTCTTC. Translating gives CASRPLAGEGEQFF.

The J gene is TRBJ1-1, the V gene TRBV5-1, with TRBD1 matching 7 bases. The CDR3 loop spans 13 amino acids. V shed 4 bases and J 4 bases; nucleotides not matched to a gene: 4. Germline CDR1 reads SGHRS; CDR2 reads YFSETQ. Here the CDR3 reads CASSGGTVTEAFF. Here the CDR3 DNA reads TGCGCCAGCAGCGGAGGGACAGTCACTGAAGCTTTCTTT.

The chain joins TRBV7-2 to TRBJ2-2; possibly TRBD2 for D (6 bases). The CDR3 consists of 14 residues. Germline values: CDR1 SGHTA, CDR2 FQGNSA. Trimming took off 2 bases at V and 5 bases at J, with 9 bases between the two ends. The DNA of the CDR3 is TGTGCCAGCAGCTTACGGGGGACTACCGGGGAGCTGTTTTTT. This translates into CASSLRGTTGELFF.

The sample holds a few counts of this clone. This rearrangement joins TRBV30 to TRBJ2-1; 8 bases are shared with TRBD2. Unmatched junction bases numbered 5, after V lost 0 bases and J lost 4 bases. In germline, CDR1 is GTSNPN, CDR2 SVGIG (reference sequence). The CDR3 totals 15 residues. The CDR3 loop reads CAWSVTGGPYNEQFF. CDR3 DNA: TGTGCCTGGAGTGTAACGGGAGGGCCTTACAATGAGCAGTTCTTC.

This clone was detected a few times. This sequence joins TRBV10-3 and TRBJ2-2, with a possible D match to TRBD1 (5 bases). The CDR3 spans 15 residues. V was pared by 2 bases and J by 4 bases, with 11 bases between. Germline values: CDR1 ENHRY, CDR2 SYGVKD. CDR3 coding DNA: TGTGCCATCAGTGAGAACAGGATTTCCACCGGGGAGCTGTTTTTT. The encoded protein is CAISENRISTGELFF.

CDR3 bases: TGTGCCAGCAGCGTAATCGCCTGGGGGACAGCCCTTGAAGCTTTCTTT. It specifies CASSVIAWGTALEAFF. The chain uses TRBV9 and TRBJ1-1; 7 nucleotides agree with TRBD1. The CDR3 consists of 16 residues. Trimming removed 1 base from V and 7 bases from J; junction bases left unmatched: 13. The V gene's germline CDR1 is SGDLS and CDR2 YYNGEE.

This clone was detected a few times. V usage is TRBV20-1 and J usage is TRBJ2-2, with D unclear. The CDR3 is made up of 11 amino acids. V lost 1 base, J lost 5 bases, and 2 bases lay in between. CDR1 is DFQATT and CDR2 is SNEGSKA in the germline V gene (reference sequence). The CDR3 here is CSARGTGELFF. The DNA for the CDR3 is TGCAGTGCTAGAGGTACCGGGGAGCTGTTTTTT.

V gene TRBV25-1 combines with J gene TRBJ2-7; 14 nucleotides agree with TRBD2. This CDR3 is built from 17 residues. The junction had 9 bases not matched to a gene; V was cut back by 5 bases and J by 3 bases. Germline V gene lookup returns CDR1 MGHDK and CDR2 SYGVNS. CDR3 sequence (DNA): TGTGCCAGCAGTAACGGACTAGCGGGGGGTCCTTACTACGAGCAGTACTTC. It encodes CASSNGLAGGPYYEQYF.

This chain joins TRBV7-2 and TRBJ1-2; D is unresolved. The CDR3 loop spans 14 amino acids. Germline V gene lookup returns CDR1 SGHTA and CDR2 FQGNSA. Between the trimmed V and J ends, which lost 6 bases and 4 bases, there was a span of 15 bases. CDR3 nucleotides: TGTGCCAGCAGACGTGGACGGCGCCTCTATGGCTACACCTTC. Protein: CASRRGRRLYGYTF.

The V call is TRBV10-3, the J call TRBJ2-5; 9 nucleotides agree with TRBD2. Trimming at V came to 6 bases and at J to 2 bases, leaving 7 bases not matched to a gene. There are 15 residues in the CDR3. The germline V gene has CDR1 ENHRY and CDR2 SYGVKD. The CDR3 DNA reads as TGTGCCATCAGGAGTGGGCGGGAGGGGCAAGAGACCCAGTACTTC. Translating gives CAIRSGREGQETQYF.

This chain joins TRBV9 and TRBJ1-1, with D possibly being TRBD1 (5 bases). The CDR3 is 14 residues long. The germline V and J ends were trimmed by 2 bases and 3 bases, with 11 bases remaining between them. Germline-derived CDR1 and CDR2 are SGDLS and YYNGEE. The CDR3, as DNA: TGTGCCAGCAGCGTGGACACAGGAGACACTGAAGCTTTCTTT. Amino acid sequence: CASSVDTGDTEAFF.

This clone was picked up a small number of times. This chain connects TRBV5-6 to TRBJ2-3; TRBD2 matches at 9 bases. This CDR3 region has 16 residues. Germline V gene lookup returns CDR1 SGHDT and CDR2 YYEEEE. The trim removed 1 base at V and 1 base at J, leaving 4 bases unmatched. The CDR3 here is CASSLRLAGRTDTQYF. The DNA of the CDR3 is TGTGCCAGCAGCTTGAGGCTAGCGGGGCGCACAGATACGCAGTATTTT.

The chain's CDR3 is CASSLKSGGAGFEQFF. In DNA, the CDR3 is TGTGCCAGCTCGCTTAAAAGCGGGGGGGCCGGGTTTGAGCAGTTCTTC. The chain joins TRBV18 to TRBJ2-1, with TRBD2 matching 10 bases. CDR3 length: 16 residues. Losses at the gene ends were 6 bases for V and 9 bases for J; bases not matched to a gene: 14. Germline V CDR1 and CDR2: KGHSH, LQKENI.

The CDR3 here is CASRWGPGANVLTF. CDR3 DNA sequence: TGCGCCAGCAGGTGGGGGCCTGGGGCCAACGTCCTGACTTTC. The chain couples TRBV5-1 to TRBJ2-6, with a tentative D call TRBD1 (6 bases). Germline V lookup: CDR1 SGHRS, CDR2 YFSETQ. This CDR3 region has 14 residues. V lost 5 bases to trimming and J lost 2 bases, with 8 bases between them.

This clone was detected a few times. V is TRBV5-6 and J is TRBJ1-1, with D unclear. V was cut by 2 bases and J by 2 bases, with 1 base left in between. The CDR3 has 11 amino acids. Germline CDR1 and CDR2: SGHDT and YYEEEE. CDR3 residues: CASSFNTEAFF. The CDR3 DNA reads TGTGCCAGCAGCTTCAACACTGAAGCTTTCTTT.

V gene TRBV15 combines with J gene TRBJ2-3, with 12 positions matching TRBD2. The CDR3 loop spans 15 amino acids. With V trimmed by 5 bases and J by 5 bases, 5 bases remained unmatched. Looked up from germline, CDR1 is LNHNV and CDR2 is YYDKDF (reference sequence). The CDR3 reads CATSRTSGIGDTQYF. CDR3 nucleotides: TGTGCCACCAGCCGGACTAGCGGGATTGGAGATACGCAGTATTTT.

This clone was seen more than once but under ten times. V gene TRBV10-3 combines with J gene TRBJ1-1, with unresolved D. The germline CDR1 and CDR2 sequences are ENHRY and SYGVKD. The germline V and J ends were trimmed by 9 bases and 5 bases, with 16 bases remaining between them. This CDR3 region has 13 residues. The CDR3 sequence is CAIAGVEGTEAFF. In DNA, the CDR3 is TGTGCCATTGCCGGGGTGGAGGGAACTGAAGCTTTCTTT.